This T cell receptor beta chain derives from a study of T cell responses to AZD1222 COVID-19 vaccine. Data came from immunoSEQ multiplex PCR; TCRdb stores just in-frame clones and leaves some out. The table shows 100,000 to 150,000 clones, with roughly 86% occurring only once. The V end lost 1 base, the J end lost 10 bases, and 14 bases lay between the germline ends. Per the germline V gene, CDR1 is KGHSH and CDR2 is LQKENI. The CDR3 spans 14 residues. As concerns this clone: Its matching antigen is unknown.

Study-level results: Samples come after the peak T cell response, not at day 14. CD4 TCRs linked to vaccination spanned spike, dominating at 160-218 and 743-854. Rises in breadth and depth of Spike-specific TCRs came after two AZD1222 doses.

The source of this sequence is an adult in good health. Sequences were derived from peripheral blood, sampled on day 0 of AZD1222 vaccination. The genes are TRBV18 and TRBJ2-1; no firm D call. In DNA form, the CDR3 reads TGTGCCAGCTCACCACAGGACCGGAACGACGAGCAGTTCTTC. Protein sequence: CASSPQDRNDEQFF.